This T cell receptor (beta chain) was sequenced during a study of cytomegalovirus exposure and HLA in healthy donors. A note on this clone: Its antigen remains unknown. The same CDR3 can be traced to other DNA sequences in this sample.

PCR amplification relied on 60 Vbeta primers (plus 13 Jbeta primers). Assay: immunoSEQ multiplex PCR; the TCRdb copy retains only in-frame clones and omits some. The table records about 300,000 clones, 86% of them present only once. Overall study results and limits: Prior analysis indicated that the majority of TCR beta V segments exhibited productivity approximately 87% or approximately 30% of the time.

V was pared by 4 bases and J by 4 bases, with 4 bases of the junction left unmatched. CDR1 is SGHRS, CDR2 YFSETQ, per germline. This CDR3 contains 14 residues. The sample comprised PBMCs. The chain links TRBV5-1 to TRBJ1-4, with 7 nucleotides matching TRBD1. This clonotype was obtained from a man aged 35-49 years in good health and CMV-seropositive. CDR3 DNA sequence: TGCGCCAGCAGCCTGGGACAGTTTAATGAAAAACTGTTTTTT. Translated: CASSLGQFNEKLFF.